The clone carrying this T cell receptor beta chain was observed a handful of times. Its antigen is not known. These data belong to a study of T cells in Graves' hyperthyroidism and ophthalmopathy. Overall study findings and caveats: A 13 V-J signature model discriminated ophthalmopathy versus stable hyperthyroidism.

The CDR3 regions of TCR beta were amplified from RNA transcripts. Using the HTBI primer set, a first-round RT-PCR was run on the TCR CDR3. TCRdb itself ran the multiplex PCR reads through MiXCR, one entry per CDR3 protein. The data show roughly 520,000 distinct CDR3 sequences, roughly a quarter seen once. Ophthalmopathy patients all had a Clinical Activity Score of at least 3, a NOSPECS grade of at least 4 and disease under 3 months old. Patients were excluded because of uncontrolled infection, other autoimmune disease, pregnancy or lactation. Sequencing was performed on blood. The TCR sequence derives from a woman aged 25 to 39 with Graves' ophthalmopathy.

The CDR3 is CASSERQGQPQHF. DNA for the CDR3: TGTGCCAGCAGTGAGCGTCAGGGGCAGCCCCAGCATTTT. V usage is TRBV6-1 and J usage is TRBJ1-5; D perhaps matches TRBD1 (6 bases). The CDR3 sequence is 13 residues long. The V and J ends lost 3 bases and 7 bases respectively, with 10 bases between them. CDR1 is MNHNS and CDR2 is SASEGT in the germline V gene.